This T cell receptor beta chain stems from a study of monozygotic twins with inflammatory bowel disease (dated by TCRdb to 2018 to 2020). For the wider study: The complete study included about 28 monozygotic twin pairs: 19 IBD-discordant Danish pairs and nine German pairs, of which four were IBD-concordant and five were IBD-discordant. Within discordant pairs, disease-associated traits were sought mainly by comparing IBD patients with their genetically identical healthy co-twins. Each individual had, on average, about 151 000 unique TCRalpha sequences and 181 000 unique TCRbeta sequences available for analysis.

The germline V gene sets CDR1 to SNHLY and CDR2 to FYNNEI. The CDR3 runs 14 residues from the cysteine to the phenylalanine. No DNA is listed. A roughly 2.5 ml peripheral blood sample was drawn into PAXgene tubes per donor and stored at -80°C. Without any T cell sorting, total RNA was extracted from whole blood using the PAXgene blood miRNA kit on an automated QIAcube. Deep TCRalpha and TCRbeta repertoire profiling with unique molecular barcoding was performed on peripheral blood of monozygotic twin pairs concordant or discordant for inflammatory bowel disease. Smoking habits were recorded for all twin pairs, and individuals were classified as current, former or never smokers. Receptors were amplified or captured by 5' RACE. For each TCR library, 3,500 to 4,000 ng of total RNA was used. For each sample, cDNA synthesis was carried out in eight separate reactions using SMARTScribe reverse transcriptase. During cDNA synthesis, template switching introduced unique molecular identifiers that contained a 6-nucleotide sample barcode. Two nested PCRs of around 15 and 10 cycles amplified the TCRalpha and TCRbeta cDNA, and bead purification followed each PCR. Before amplification, cDNA was treated with uracil DNA-glycosylase and purified using the QIAquick PCR purification kit. In the second PCR, Illumina TruSeq-compatible adapters and sample-specific barcodes were added. TapeStation and Qubit were used to check library quality and concentration, and roughly 5 ng of each library went into the pool. Sequencing of the pooled libraries was done on an Illumina HiSeq2500 single-index Rapid Run using custom sequencing primers and 2 x 100 bp reads. In the original analysis: MiGEC version 1.2.6 was used for UMI-based consensus assembly, which corrected PCR and sequencing errors. MiXCR version 2.1.1 handled V(D)J alignment, clonotype assembly and CDR3 extraction. To normalise gene usage, clonotype sharing and MAIT/NKT TCR abundance, the top 1000, 10 000 and 20 000 clonotypes in each sample were analysed. Diversity was computed as the inverse Simpson index with the vegan R package after downsampling to 27 000 UMIs. Paired Mann-Whitney U tests were applied to discordant twin pairs, and Benjamini-Hochberg correction was used for multiple testing. Each entry corresponds to one CDR3 protein sequence from reads that TCRdb reprocessed, and DNA is not given. What appears here as the V and J calls and clone size reflects TCRdb's work, not the paper's. For this sample, the table gives 160,000 or so distinct CDR3 sequences. The ten largest account for roughly 2.3% of the sample.

The research as a whole found: Fewer clonotypes were shared with other individuals by IBD patients than by healthy twins, most markedly in patients showing signs of disease activity. TCRbeta repertoire diversity, by inverse Simpson index, was decreased in IBD patients compared with their healthy co-twins. The results gave no support for a single strong signal or clonotype linked to IBD. Concordant and discordant twins showed no difference in repertoire similarity, possibly because of limited statistical power. Different T cell subtypes could not be distinguished in the analysis. Because patients received different immunosuppressive treatments, the repertoires may have picked up extra background noise and variability between individuals.

Concerning this clonotype itself: Its antigen specificity is not known.

The material sequenced was blood. This clonotype was sampled from a human donor with ulcerative colitis or Crohn's disease, or a healthy co-twin of an affected twin (not recorded which). The V and J segments used are TRBV2 and TRBJ2-2; TCRdb outputs TRBD2, but without DNA this stays unchecked. The CDR3 loop reads CASAGRLTTPELFF.